The entry below describes one T cell receptor beta chain. In the study's own analysis: Counts of nucleated cells, estimated from reference gene primer amplification, were obtained. Profiled with immunoSEQ multiplex PCR; TCRdb holds only in-frame clones, not every one. V and J calls and clone size are copied from that table; D and trimming were computed from the DNA. The top ten hold about 3.9% of the sample, which has roughly 330,000 clones, approximately 87% seen once. This record comes from a study of blood T cell repertoires in COVID-19. V shed 5 bases, J shed 4 bases, and the junction held 6 bases outside the gene matches. The germline gives CDR1 SGHVS, CDR2 FQNEAQ. CDR3 length: 14 residues.

The clonotype was recovered from a woman aged 50 to 60 with active or convalescent COVID-19. The sample was peripheral blood. This rearrangement joins TRBV7-8 to TRBJ1-1; TRBD1 matches 8 bases. The CDR3 protein is CASSTRTGSTEAFF. CDR3 DNA sequence: TGTGCCAGCAGCACTAGGACAGGGTCCACTGAAGCTTTCTTT.